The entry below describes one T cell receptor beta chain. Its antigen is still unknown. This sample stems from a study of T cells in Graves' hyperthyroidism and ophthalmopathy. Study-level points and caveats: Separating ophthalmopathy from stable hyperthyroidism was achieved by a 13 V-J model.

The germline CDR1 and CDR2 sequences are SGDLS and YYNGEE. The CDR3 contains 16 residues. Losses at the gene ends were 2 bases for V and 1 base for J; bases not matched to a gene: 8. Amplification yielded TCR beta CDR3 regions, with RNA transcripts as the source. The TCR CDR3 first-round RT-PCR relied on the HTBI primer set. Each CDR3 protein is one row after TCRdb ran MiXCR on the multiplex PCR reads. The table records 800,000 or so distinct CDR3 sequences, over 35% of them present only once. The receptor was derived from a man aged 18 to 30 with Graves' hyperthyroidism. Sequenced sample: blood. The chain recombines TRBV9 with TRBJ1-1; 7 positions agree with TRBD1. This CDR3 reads CASSVWDSLRNTEAFF. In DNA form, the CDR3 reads TGTGCCAGCAGCGTTTGGGACAGCCTCCGGAACACTGAAGCTTTCTTT.